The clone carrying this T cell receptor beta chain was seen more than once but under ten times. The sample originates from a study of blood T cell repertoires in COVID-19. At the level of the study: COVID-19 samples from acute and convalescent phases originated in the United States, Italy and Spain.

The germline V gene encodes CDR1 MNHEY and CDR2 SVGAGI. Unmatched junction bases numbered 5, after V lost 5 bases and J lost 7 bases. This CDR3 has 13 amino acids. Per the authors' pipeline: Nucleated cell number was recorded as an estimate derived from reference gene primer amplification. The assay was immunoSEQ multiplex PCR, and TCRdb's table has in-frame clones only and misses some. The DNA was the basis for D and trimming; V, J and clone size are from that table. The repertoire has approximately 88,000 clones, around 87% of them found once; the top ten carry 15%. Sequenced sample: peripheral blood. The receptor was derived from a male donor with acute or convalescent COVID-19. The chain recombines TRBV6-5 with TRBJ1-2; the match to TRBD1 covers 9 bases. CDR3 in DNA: TGTGCCAGCAGTAGGGACAGGGTGGGTGGCTACACCTTC. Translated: CASSRDRVGGYTF.